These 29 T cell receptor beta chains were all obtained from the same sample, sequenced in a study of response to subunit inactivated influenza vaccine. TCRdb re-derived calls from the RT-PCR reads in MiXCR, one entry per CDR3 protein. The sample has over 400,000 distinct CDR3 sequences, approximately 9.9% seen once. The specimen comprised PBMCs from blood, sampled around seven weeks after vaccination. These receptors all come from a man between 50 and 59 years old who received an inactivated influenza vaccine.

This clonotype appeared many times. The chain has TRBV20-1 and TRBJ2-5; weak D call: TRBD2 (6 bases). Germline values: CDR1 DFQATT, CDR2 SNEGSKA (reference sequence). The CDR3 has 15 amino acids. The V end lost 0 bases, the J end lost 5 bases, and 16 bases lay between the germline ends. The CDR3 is CSARDPAIGGETQYF. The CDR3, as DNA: TGCAGTGCTAGAGATCCGGCAATAGGAGGGGAGACCCAGTACTTC.

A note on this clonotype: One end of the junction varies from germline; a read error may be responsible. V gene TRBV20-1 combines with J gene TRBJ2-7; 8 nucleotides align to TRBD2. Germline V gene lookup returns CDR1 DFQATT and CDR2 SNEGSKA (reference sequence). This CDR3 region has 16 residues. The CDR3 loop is CCARPLAAQRDNEQYF. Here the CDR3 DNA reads TGCTGTGCTAGGCCACTAGCGGCACAAAGAGACAACGAGCAGTACTTC.

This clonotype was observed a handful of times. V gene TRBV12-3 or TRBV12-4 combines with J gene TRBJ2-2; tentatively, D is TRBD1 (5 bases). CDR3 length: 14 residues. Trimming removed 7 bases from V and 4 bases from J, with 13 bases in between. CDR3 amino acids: CASIGAGRTGELFF. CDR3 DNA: TGTGCCAGCATAGGGGCAGGGCGCACCGGGGAGCTGTTTTTT.

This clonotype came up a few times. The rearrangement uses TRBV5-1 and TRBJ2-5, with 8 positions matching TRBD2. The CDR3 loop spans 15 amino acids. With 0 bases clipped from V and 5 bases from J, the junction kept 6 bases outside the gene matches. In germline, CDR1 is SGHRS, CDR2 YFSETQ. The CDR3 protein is CASSLDGTSRETQYF. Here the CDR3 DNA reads TGCGCCAGCAGCTTGGATGGGACTAGTCGGGAGACCCAGTACTTC.

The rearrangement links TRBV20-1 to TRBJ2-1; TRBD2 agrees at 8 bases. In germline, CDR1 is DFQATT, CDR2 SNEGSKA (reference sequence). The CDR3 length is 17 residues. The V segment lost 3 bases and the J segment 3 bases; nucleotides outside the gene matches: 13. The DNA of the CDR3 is TGCAGTGCTAGCCACCTCGCTCGGGGGGGACACTACAATGAGCAGTTCTTC. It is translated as CSASHLARGGHYNEQFF.

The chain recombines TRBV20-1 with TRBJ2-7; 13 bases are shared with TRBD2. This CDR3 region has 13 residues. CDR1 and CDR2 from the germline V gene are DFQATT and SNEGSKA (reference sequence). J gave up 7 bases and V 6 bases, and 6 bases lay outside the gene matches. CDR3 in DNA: TGCAGTGCCATGACTAGCGGGGGGCAGGAGCAGTACTTC. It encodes CSAMTSGGQEQYF.

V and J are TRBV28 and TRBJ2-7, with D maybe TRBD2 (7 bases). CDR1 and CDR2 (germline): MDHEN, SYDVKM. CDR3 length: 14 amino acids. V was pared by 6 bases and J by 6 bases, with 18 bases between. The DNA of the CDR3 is TGTGCCAGCAGCCACCGGCGGGGGCTCGGCGAGCAGTACTTC. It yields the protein CASSHRRGLGEQYF. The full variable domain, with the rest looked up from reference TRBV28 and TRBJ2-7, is DVKVTQSSRYLVKRTGEKVFLECVQDMDHENMFWYRQDPGLGLRLIYFSYDVKMKEKGDIPEGYSVSREKKERFSLILESASTNQTSMYLCASSHRRGLGEQYFGPGTRLTVT.

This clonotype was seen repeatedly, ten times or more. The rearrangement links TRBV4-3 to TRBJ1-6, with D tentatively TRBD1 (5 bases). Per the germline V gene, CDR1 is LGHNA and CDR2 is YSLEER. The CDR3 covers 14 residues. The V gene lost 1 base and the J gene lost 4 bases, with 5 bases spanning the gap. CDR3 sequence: CASSQGQYNSPLHF. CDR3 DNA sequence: TGCGCCAGCAGCCAAGGACAGTATAATTCACCCCTCCACTTT.

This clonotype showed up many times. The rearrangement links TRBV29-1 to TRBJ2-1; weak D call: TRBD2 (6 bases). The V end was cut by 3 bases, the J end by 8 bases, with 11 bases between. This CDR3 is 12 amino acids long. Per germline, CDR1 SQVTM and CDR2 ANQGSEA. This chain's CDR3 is CSVEGWGDEQFF. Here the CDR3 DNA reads TGCAGCGTTGAGGGTTGGGGGGATGAGCAGTTCTTC.

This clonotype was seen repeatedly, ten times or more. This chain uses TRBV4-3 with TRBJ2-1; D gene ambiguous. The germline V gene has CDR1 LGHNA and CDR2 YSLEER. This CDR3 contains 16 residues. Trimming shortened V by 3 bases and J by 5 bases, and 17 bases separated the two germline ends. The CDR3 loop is CASSHILTHTHNEQFF. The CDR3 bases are TGCGCCAGCAGCCATATTCTAACTCACACCCACAATGAGCAGTTCTTC.

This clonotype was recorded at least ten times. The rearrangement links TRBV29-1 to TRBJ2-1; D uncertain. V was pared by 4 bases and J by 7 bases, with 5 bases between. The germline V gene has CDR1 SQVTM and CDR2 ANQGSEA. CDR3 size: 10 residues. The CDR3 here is CSVVRNEQFF. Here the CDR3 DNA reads TGCAGCGTTGTACGGAATGAGCAGTTCTTC.

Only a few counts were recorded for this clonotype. CDR3 nucleotides: TGCAGTGCTACTAGCGGGGTGGTGGAGACCCAGTACTTC. Its translation is CSATSGVVETQYF. The chain combines TRBV20-1 with TRBJ2-5; 9 positions match TRBD2. CDR1 and CDR2 (germline): DFQATT, SNEGSKA (reference sequence). Trimming at V came to 4 bases and at J to 5 bases, leaving 5 bases not matched to a gene. This CDR3 region has 13 residues.

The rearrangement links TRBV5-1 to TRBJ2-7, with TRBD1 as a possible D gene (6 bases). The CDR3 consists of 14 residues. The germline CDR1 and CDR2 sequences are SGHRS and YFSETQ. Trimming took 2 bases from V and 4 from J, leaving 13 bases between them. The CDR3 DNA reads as TGCGCCAGCAGCTTCGACAGGACCAAATACGAGCAGTACTTC. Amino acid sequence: CASSFDRTKYEQYF.

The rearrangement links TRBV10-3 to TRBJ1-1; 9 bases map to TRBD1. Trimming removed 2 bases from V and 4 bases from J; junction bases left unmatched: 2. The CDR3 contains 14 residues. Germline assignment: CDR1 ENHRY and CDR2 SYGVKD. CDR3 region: CAISEDRGSTEAFF. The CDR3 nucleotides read TGTGCCATCAGTGAGGACAGGGGGAGCACTGAAGCTTTCTTT.

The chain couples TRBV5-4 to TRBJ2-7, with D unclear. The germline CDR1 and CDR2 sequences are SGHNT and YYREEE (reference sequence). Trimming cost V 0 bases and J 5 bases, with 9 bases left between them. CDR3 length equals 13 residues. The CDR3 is CASSLVGYHEQYF. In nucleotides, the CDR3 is TGTGCCAGCAGCTTGGTCGGCTACCACGAGCAGTACTTC. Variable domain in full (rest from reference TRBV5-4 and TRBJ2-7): ETGVTQSPTHLIKTRGQQVTLRCSSQSGHNTVSWYQQALGQGPQFIFQYYREEENGRGNFPPRFSGLQFPNYSSELNVNALELDDSALYLCASSLVGYHEQYFGPGTRLTVT.

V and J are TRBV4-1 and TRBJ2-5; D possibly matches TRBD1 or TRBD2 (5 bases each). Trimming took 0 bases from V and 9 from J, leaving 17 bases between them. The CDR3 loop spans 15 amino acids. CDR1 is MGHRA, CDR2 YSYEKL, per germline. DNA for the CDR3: TGCGCCAGCAGCCAAGAAGGAGAGGGGCCGCCGCCCCAGTACTTC. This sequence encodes CASSQEGEGPPPQYF.

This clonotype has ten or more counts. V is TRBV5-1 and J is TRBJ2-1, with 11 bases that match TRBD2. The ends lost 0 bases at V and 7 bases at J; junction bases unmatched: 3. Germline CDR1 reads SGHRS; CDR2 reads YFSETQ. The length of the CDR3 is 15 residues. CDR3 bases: TGCGCCAGCAGCTTGGAACTAGCGGGGGCGAATGAGCAGTTCTTC. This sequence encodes CASSLELAGANEQFF.

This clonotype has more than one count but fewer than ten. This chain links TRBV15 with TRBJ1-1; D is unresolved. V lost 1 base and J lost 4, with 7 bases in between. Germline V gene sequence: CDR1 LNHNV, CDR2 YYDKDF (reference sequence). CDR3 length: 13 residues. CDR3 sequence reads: CATSRVTSTEAFF. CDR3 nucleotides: TGTGCCACCAGCAGAGTCACCAGCACTGAAGCTTTCTTT. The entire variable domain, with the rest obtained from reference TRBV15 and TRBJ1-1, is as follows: DAMVIQNPRYQVTQFGKPVTLSCSQTLNHNVMYWYQQKSSQAPKLLFHYYDKDFNNEADTPDNFQSRRPNTSFCFLDIRSPGLGDTAMYLCATSRVTSTEAFFGQGTRLTVV.

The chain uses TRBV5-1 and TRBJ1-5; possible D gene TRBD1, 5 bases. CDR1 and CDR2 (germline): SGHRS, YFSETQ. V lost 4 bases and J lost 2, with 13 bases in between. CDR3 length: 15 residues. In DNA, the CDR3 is TGCGCCAGCAGCACCCCGGGGGTGGGCAATCAGCCCCAGCATTTT. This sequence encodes CASSTPGVGNQPQHF.

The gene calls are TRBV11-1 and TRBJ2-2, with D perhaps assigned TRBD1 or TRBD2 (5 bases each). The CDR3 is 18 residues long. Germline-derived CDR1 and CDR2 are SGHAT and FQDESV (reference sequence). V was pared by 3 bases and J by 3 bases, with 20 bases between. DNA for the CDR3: TGTGCCAGCAGCTTGTCCCGGTGGAATGGGGGATACACCGGGGAGCTGTTTTTT. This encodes CASSLSRWNGGYTGELFF.

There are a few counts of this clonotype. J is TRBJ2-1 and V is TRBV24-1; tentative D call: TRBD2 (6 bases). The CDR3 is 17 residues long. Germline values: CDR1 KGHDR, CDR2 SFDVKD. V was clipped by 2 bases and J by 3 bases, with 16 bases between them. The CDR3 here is CATSDSWGEGLYNEQFF. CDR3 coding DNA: TGTGCCACCAGTGATTCCTGGGGGGAAGGTCTCTACAATGAGCAGTTCTTC.

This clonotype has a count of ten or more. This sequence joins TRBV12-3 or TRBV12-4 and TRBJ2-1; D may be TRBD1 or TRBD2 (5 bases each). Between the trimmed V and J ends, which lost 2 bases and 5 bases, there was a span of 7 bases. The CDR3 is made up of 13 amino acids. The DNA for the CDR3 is TGTGCCAGCAGTTTAAGAGGGGACAATGAGCAGTTCTTC. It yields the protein CASSLRGDNEQFF.

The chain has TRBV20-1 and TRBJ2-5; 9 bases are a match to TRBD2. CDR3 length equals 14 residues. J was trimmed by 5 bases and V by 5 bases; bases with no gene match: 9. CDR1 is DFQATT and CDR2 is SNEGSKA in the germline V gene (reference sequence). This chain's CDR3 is CSAPIAGVSETQYF. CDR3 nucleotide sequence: TGCAGTGCTCCAATAGCGGGAGTGAGTGAGACCCAGTACTTC.

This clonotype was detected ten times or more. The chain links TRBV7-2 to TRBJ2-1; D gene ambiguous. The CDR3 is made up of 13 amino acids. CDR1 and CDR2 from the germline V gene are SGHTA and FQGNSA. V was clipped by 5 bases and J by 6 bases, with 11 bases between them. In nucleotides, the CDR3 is TGTGCCAGCAGCGCCGGCAATTCCAATGAGCAGTTCTTC. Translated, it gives CASSAGNSNEQFF.

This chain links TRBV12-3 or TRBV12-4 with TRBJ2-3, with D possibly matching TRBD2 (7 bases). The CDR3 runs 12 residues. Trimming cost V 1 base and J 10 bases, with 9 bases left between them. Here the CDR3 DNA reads TGTGCCAGCAGTTTAGGAGGGGGGGCGCAGTATTTT. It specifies CASSLGGGAQYF.

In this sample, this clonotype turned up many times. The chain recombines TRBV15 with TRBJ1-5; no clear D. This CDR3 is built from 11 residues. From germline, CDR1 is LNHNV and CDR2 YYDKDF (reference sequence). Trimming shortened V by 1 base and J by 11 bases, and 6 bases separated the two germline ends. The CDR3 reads CATSRGATQHF. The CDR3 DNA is TGTGCCACCAGCAGAGGGGCGACCCAGCATTTT.

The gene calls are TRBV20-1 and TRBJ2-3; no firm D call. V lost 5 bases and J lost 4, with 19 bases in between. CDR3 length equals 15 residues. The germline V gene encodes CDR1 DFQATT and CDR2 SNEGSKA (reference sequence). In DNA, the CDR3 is TGCAGTGCTCCCCGAAGGGTGACGGGCCCAGATACGCAGTATTTT. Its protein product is CSAPRRVTGPDTQYF.

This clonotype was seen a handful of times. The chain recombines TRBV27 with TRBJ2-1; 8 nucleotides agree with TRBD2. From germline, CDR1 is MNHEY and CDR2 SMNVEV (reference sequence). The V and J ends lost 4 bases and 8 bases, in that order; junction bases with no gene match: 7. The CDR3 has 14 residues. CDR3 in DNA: TGTGCCAGCAGTTATGATGCGGGAGGCTATGAGCAGTTCTTC. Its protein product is CASSYDAGGYEQFF.

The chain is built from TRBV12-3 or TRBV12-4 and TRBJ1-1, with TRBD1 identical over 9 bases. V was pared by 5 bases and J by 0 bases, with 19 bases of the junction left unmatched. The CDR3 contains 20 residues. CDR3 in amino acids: CASSPYGTGLHLSMNTEAFF. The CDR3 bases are TGTGCCAGCAGTCCCTACGGGACAGGGCTACACCTGTCCATGAACACTGAAGCTTTCTTT.